This is a list of T cell receptor beta chains from one sample in a study of memory CD4+ T cells and cytomegalovirus serostatus. Profiled with immunoSEQ multiplex PCR; TCRdb holds only in-frame clones, not every one. This sample has tens of thousands of clones, with about 81% found just once. The sample was memory CD4+ T cells from blood. The receptors originated from an adult in good health and CMV-seronegative. The CDR3 runs from the conserved cysteine through the conserved F or W. The D gene is left open where the match is weak. Only some rows state a clone size, as once, few, many or a class for expanded clones.

TRBJ2-2	.	TRBV18	.	TGTGCCAGCTCACCACAGAACACCGGGGAGCTGTTTTTT	CASSPQNTGELFF
TRBJ1-5	TRBD1	TRBV19	.	TGTGCCAGTAGTGCCGAACAGGGGGGCAATCAGCCCCAGCATTTT	CASSAEQGGNQPQHF
TRBJ1-1	.	TRBV6-4	.	TGTGCCAGCACCTCATCTCCGGGGAACACTGAAGCTTTCTTT	CASTSSPGNTEAFF
TRBJ1-1	.	TRBV27	few	TGTGCCAGCAAATTACACGGCGGTCGAGTTTTCCCCGTGGGAGCTTTCTTT	CASKLHGGRVFPVGAFF
TRBJ2-7	TRBD1	TRBV19	.	TGTGCCAGTAGCCGACGGACAGGGACCTACGAGCAGTACTTC	CASSRRTGTYEQYF
TRBJ2-5	.	TRBV7-2	.	TGTGCCAGCGGTCGTAGGGGAGATGAAGAGACCCAGTACTTC	CASGRRGDEETQYF
TRBJ1-1	.	TRBV18	few	TGTGCCAGCTCGACACAAACTAGCGGCACTGAAGCTTTCTTT	CASSTQTSGTEAFF
TRBJ2-2	TRBD1	TRBV4-1	.	TGCGCCAGCAGCCCACCGGGACAGGGGAGGGCCGGGGAGCTGTTTTTT	CASSPPGQGRAGELFF
TRBJ1-5	TRBD1	TRBV7-2	.	TGTGCCAGCAGCTTAAAGGGGACAGCGAATCAGCCCCAGCATTTT	CASSLKGTANQPQHF
TRBJ1-1	.	TRBV15	.	TGTGCCACCAGCAGTAAAGTTACGAACACTGAAGCTTTCTTT	CATSSKVTNTEAFF
TRBJ1-2	.	TRBV7-9	.	TGTGCCAGCAGCCGAGCTGCTTTGGGACAATACTTC	CASSRAALGQYF
TRBJ2-3	TRBD2	TRBV5-1	.	TGCGCCAGCAGCTTTAGCGGGGGGTCCACAGATACGCAGTATTTT	CASSFSGGSTDTQYF
TRBJ2-7	.	TRBV6-5	.	TGTGCCAGCAGCACCGGGCCACCCCCCTACGAGCAGTACTTC	CASSTGPPPYEQYF
TRBJ1-1	TRBD1	TRBV6-6	.	TGTGCCAGCCCTTCGCGGACAGGGTCGACTGAAGCTTTCTTT	CASPSRTGSTEAFF
TRBJ2-1	TRBD2	TRBV7-6	.	TGTGCCAGCAGCTCGACCCGTCTTCCTAGCGGGGTTAATGAGCAGTTCTTC	CASSSTRLPSGVNEQFF
TRBJ1-5	TRBD1	TRBV5-6	.	TGTGCCAGCAGCGGACAGGGTGCGCGCAATCAGCCCCAGCATTTT	CASSGQGARNQPQHF
TRBJ2-7	.	TRBV5-1	few	TGCGCCAGCAGCTGGGCGGGGCCCTACGAGCAGTACTTC	CASSWAGPYEQYF
TRBJ2-2	.	TRBV4-3	.	TGCGCCAGCAGCCAAGAAATAGCGCCTGGGTCCGGGGAGCTGTTTTTT	CASSQEIAPGSGELFF
TRBJ1-1	.	TRBV6-4	.	TGTGCCAGCAGTTACAGGGAGATGAACACTGAAGCTTTCTTT	CASSYREMNTEAFF
TRBJ2-3	TRBD2	TRBV4-3	once	TGCGCCAGCAGCCTTGGACTAGCGGGGGGGACAGATACGCAGTATTTT	CASSLGLAGGTDTQYF
TRBJ1-5	.	TRBV15	few	TGTGCCACCAGCAGCGCGCTGGGGAGCAATCAGCCCCAGCATTTT	CATSSALGSNQPQHF
TRBJ2-7	.	TRBV27	.	TGTGCCAGCGGCCCTGGACCTGAACTCTACGAGCAGTACTTC	CASGPGPELYEQYF
TRBJ1-5	.	TRBV10-3	.	TGTGCCATCAGTGAGGGGAGTTATAGCAATCAGCCCCAGCATTTT	CAISEGSYSNQPQHF
TRBJ2-5	TRBD2	TRBV4-3	.	TGCGCCAGCAGCCGTGGTACGGGGGGGGCTGAGACCCAGTACTTC	CASSRGTGGAETQYF
TRBJ1-1	TRBD1	TRBV29-1	few	TGCAGCGCCACGAGGGGGCCTGAAGCTTTCTTT	CSATRGPEAFF
TRBJ1-1	.	TRBV4-1	few	TGCGCCAGCAGAGGACAGCTCAAGAACACTGAAGCTTTCTTT	CASRGQLKNTEAFF
TRBJ1-2	.	TRBV2	.	TGTGCCAGCACCCGCATACAAACTAACTATGGCTACACCTTC	CASTRIQTNYGYTF
TRBJ1-6	.	TRBV7-3	few	TGTGCCAGCAGCCACGCCCGGGGGTGGGGCTCCTATAATTCACCCCTCCACTTT	CASSHARGWGSYNSPLHF
TRBJ2-2	TRBD2	TRBV19	.	TGTGCCAGCGGGGGGACTAGCGGGGTCTTAAGCACCGGGGAGCTGTTTTTT	CASGGTSGVLSTGELFF
TRBJ2-7	.	TRBV13	.	TGTGCCAGCAGCCTTCAGGGGCGCTTACTCTACGAGCAGTACTTC	CASSLQGRLLYEQYF
TRBJ2-3	.	TRBV27	.	TGTGCCAGCAGTTCCCGGGGGGCCACTAGCACAGATACGCAGTATTTT	CASSSRGATSTDTQYF
TRBJ1-5	.	TRBV5-1	.	TGCGCCAGCAGCTCAGGACACAGTAATCAGCCCCAGCATTTT	CASSSGHSNQPQHF
TRBJ2-3	.	TRBV10-1	.	TGCGCCAGCACCCGGGACGCGCTCAACCCAGATACGCAGTATTTT	CASTRDALNPDTQYF
TRBJ1-1	TRBD1	TRBV5-4	few	TGTGCCAGCAGCTTGGTTGGACAGGAAAACACTGAAGCTTTCTTT	CASSLVGQENTEAFF
TRBJ2-7	TRBD1	TRBV30	.	TGTGCCTGGAGCTTATATAATACAGGGGGCTGGGGCGAGCAGTACTTC	CAWSLYNTGGWGEQYF
TRBJ2-3	.	TRBV7-2	.	TGTGCCAGCAGCTTGAAAGGGATCACAGATACGCAGTATTTT	CASSLKGITDTQYF
TRBJ1-2	TRBD1	TRBV29-1	few	TGCAGCGCGGGAGACAGGGAAGGCTACACCTTC	CSAGDREGYTF
TRBJ1-1	.	TRBV11-2	.	TGTGCCAGCAGCCCACCGGAGGGAGGGTTCTTTGAAGCTTTCTTT	CASSPPEGGFFEAFF
TRBJ1-4	TRBD1	TRBV19	.	TGTGCCAGTAGTCTCACGGGACAGGATAATGAAAAACTGTTTTTT	CASSLTGQDNEKLFF
TRBJ1-1	.	TRBV20-1	.	TGCAGTGCTAGAGATCAAAAGTGGGCTTTCTTT	CSARDQKWAFF
TRBJ2-1	.	TRBV6-4	.	TGTGCCAGCAGTTTGAACCCGGGGACATCCTACAATGAGCAGTTCTTC	CASSLNPGTSYNEQFF
TRBJ2-1	TRBD2	TRBV4-1	.	TGCGCCAGCAGCCTGGGGCTAGCGGGGGCACCCTCCTACAATGAGCAGTTCTTC	CASSLGLAGAPSYNEQFF
TRBJ2-2	.	TRBV5-1	.	TGCGCCAGCAGCCACGTATTACAGGGGGGGACCGGGGAGCTGTTTTTT	CASSHVLQGGTGELFF
TRBJ2-7	.	TRBV18	.	TGTGCCAGCTCACCGGTAAATTCCTACGAGCAGTACTTC	CASSPVNSYEQYF
TRBJ2-1	.	TRBV5-1	.	TGCGCCAGCAGCTTGGACAGCCTACAGGATGAGCAGTTCTTC	CASSLDSLQDEQFF
TRBJ2-7	TRBD1	TRBV5-1	.	TGCGCCAGCAGCGTCTCGGGACAGCCCTACGAAGAGCAGTACTTC	CASSVSGQPYEEQYF
TRBJ2-1	.	TRBV6-6	.	TGTGCCAGCAGGGACGGCTACAATGAGCAGTTCTTC	CASRDGYNEQFF
TRBJ2-5	.	TRBV5-1	.	TGCGCCAGCAGCTTGGAGTTGGGACCCCAAGAGACCCAGTACTTC	CASSLELGPQETQYF
TRBJ1-6	.	TRBV28	few	TGTGCCAGCAGCAGGGTCTATTCACCCCTCCACTTT	CASSRVYSPLHF
TRBJ1-2	TRBD1	TRBV10-3	.	TGTGCCATCACCGGACAGGGGAGGGATGGCTACACCTTC	CAITGQGRDGYTF
TRBJ1-1	.	TRBV29-1	few	TGCAGCGTTGAGAAGGGTCCTGAAGCTTTCTTT	CSVEKGPEAFF
TRBJ2-7	.	TRBV6-6	.	TGTGCCAGCAGTTACGGGTACGTCGCCTACGAGCAGTACTTC	CASSYGYVAYEQYF
TRBJ1-6	.	TRBV19	.	TGTGCCAGTAATACAAATAGGGGCAGTTTCGGTTCACCCCTCCACTTT	CASNTNRGSFGSPLHF
TRBJ2-4	TRBD2	TRBV29-1	few	TGCAGCAGCCGCGGGGGGGGCATTCAGTACTTC	CSSRGGGIQYF